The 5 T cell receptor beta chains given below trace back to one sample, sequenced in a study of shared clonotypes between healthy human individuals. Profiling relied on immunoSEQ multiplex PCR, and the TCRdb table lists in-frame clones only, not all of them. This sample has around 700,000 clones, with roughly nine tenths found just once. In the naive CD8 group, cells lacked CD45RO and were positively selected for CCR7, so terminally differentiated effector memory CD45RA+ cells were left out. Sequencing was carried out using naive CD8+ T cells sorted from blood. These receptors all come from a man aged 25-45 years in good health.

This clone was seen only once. This CDR3 reads CASSSPRRGRGETQYF. As DNA, the CDR3 is TGTGCCAGCAGTTCCCCCCGACGGGGGAGGGGTGAGACCCAGTACTTC. The rearrangement uses TRBV27 and TRBJ2-5; 7 bases match TRBD2. J lost 5 bases, V lost 4 bases, and 13 bases had no gene match. Germline CDR1 reads MNHEY; CDR2 reads SMNVEV (reference sequence). CDR3 length: 16 residues.

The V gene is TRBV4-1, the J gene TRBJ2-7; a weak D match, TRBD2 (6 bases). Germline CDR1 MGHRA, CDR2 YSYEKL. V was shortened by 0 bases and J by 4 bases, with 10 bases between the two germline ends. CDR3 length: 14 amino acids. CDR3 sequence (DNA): TGCGCCAGCAGCCAAGAGGGTAGCGGATACGAGCAGTACTTC. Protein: CASSQEGSGYEQYF.

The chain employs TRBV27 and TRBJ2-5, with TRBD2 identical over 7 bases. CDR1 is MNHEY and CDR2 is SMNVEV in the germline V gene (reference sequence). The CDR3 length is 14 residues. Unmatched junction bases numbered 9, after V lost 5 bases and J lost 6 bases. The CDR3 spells CASSDAGTTKTQYF. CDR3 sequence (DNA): TGTGCCAGCAGTGACGCCGGGACTACGAAGACCCAGTACTTC.

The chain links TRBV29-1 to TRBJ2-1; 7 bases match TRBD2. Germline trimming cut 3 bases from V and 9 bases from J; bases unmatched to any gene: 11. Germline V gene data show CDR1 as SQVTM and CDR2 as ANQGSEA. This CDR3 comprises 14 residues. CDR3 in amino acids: CSVEAGERLGEQFF. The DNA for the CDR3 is TGCAGCGTTGAGGCGGGGGAACGGCTGGGTGAGCAGTTCTTC.

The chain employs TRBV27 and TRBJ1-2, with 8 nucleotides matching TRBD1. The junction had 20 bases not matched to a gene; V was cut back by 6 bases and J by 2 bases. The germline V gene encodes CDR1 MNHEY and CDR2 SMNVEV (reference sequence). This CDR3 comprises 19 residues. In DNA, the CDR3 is TGTGCCAGCAGCTCCCGGGACAGGCACCTATCGGGGACGAACTATGGCTACACCTTC. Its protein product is CASSSRDRHLSGTNYGYTF.